This entry is about one T cell receptor (beta chain). A junction end diverges from the germline sequence, so it may reflect a read error. PCR primers comprised 60 Vbeta and 13 Jbeta primers. Libraries were prepared by immunoSEQ multiplex PCR; TCRdb keeps only in-frame clonotypes and omits some of them. The sample includes 100,000 or so clones, 81% of them seen just once. This specimen belongs to a study of cytomegalovirus exposure and HLA in healthy donors. Study at large: Around 81% of several hundred genotyped donors fell in the Caucasian-associated ancestry cluster.

Germline-derived CDR1 and CDR2 are SEHNR and FQNEAQ (reference sequence). This CDR3 has 12 amino acids. The TCR comes from a man aged 40-55 years in good health and CMV-seropositive. The genes are TRBV7-9 and TRBJ1-2; maybe TRBD1 (6 bases). The material sequenced was PBMCs. CDR3 residues: CSSSSRQDGYTF. In DNA, the CDR3 is TGTTCCAGCAGCTCCAGACAGGATGGCTACACCTTC.